Listed below are T cell receptor beta chains from one sample, sequenced in a study of radiotherapy plus CTLA-4 blockade in lung cancer. Method: immunoSEQ multiplex PCR; TCRdb's copy keeps in-frame clones and lacks some. The table records over 100,000 clones, 90% of them present only once. The material sequenced was peripheral blood, taken from a patient treated with radiotherapy plus ipilimumab. The receptors come from a human donor with non-small cell lung cancer that progressed on radiotherapy plus ipilimumab. CDR3s include the opening cysteine and the closing phenylalanine or tryptophan. D genes are given only for firm matches. The size field is filled for only some rows; it gives once, few, many or a size class.

. | TRBJ1-1 | TRBV11-3 | 15 | TRBD1 | TGTGCCAGCAGCTTGGTCGGGACAGGGACAACTGAAGCTTTCTTT | CASSLVGTGTTEAFF
. | TRBJ2-3 | TRBV2 | 14 | TRBD2 | TGTGCCAGCTCGGCGGGAGGGAGCACAGATACGCAGTATTTT | CASSAGGSTDTQYF
. | TRBJ2-3 | TRBV27 | 15 | TRBD2 | TGTGCCAGCAGGCTCGGACTAGCGGGAACAGATACGCAGTATTTT | CASRLGLAGTDTQYF
. | TRBJ2-1 | TRBV9 | 18 | . | TGTGCCAGCAGCGGACAGGGGGTTAAGCGGGAGGGCCGCTATGAGCAGTTCTTC | CASSGQGVKREGRYEQFF
. | TRBJ1-2 | TRBV5-1 | 15 | . | TGCGCCAGCACCTTAGGGGGGGCGAGTAACTATGGCTACACCTTC | CASTLGGASNYGYTF
. | TRBJ1-1 | TRBV30 | 13 | . | TGTGCCTGGAGTGTATCGGGGGTTGCTGAAGCTTTCTTT | CAWSVSGVAEAFF
. | TRBJ2-7 | TRBV6-5 | 15 | TRBD2 | TGTGCCATAACCCCGGGACTAGCGGGAGGGCCCGAGCAGTACTTC | CAITPGLAGGPEQYF
. | TRBJ1-2 | TRBV6-1 | 13 | . | TGTGCCAGCAGGGTCGGTGGGAACTATGGCTACACCTTC | CASRVGGNYGYTF
. | TRBJ1-3 | TRBV19 | 17 | . | TGTGCCAGTAGTGTGACGACCATGGGGGGCTCTGGAAACACCATATATTTT | CASSVTTMGGSGNTIYF
. | TRBJ2-3 | TRBV5-1 | 17 | . | TGCGCCAGCAGCTTGCCCATCCTTCAAGACCTCTCAGATACGCAGTATTTT | CASSLPILQDLSDTQYF
. | TRBJ2-2 | TRBV5-6 | 16 | . | TGTGCCAGCAGCTTGGCCTGGGGGGCAAGAACCGGGGAGCTGTTTTTT | CASSLAWGARTGELFF
once | TRBJ2-2 | TRBV9 | 14 | TRBD2 | TGTGCCAGCACACGAAGCGGGAGCACCGGGGAGCTGTTTTTT | CASTRSGSTGELFF
once | TRBJ2-3 | TRBV29-1 | 16 | TRBD2 | TGCAGCGTTGTGGGACGGGAGCGGGGGAGCACAGATACGCAGTATTTT | CSVVGRERGSTDTQYF
once | TRBJ2-1 | TRBV29-1 | 12 | . | TGCAGCGTTTCCAGGGTGGACAATGAGCAGTTCTTC | CSVSRVDNEQFF
. | TRBJ2-5 | TRBV6-5 | 13 | TRBD2 | TGTGCCAGCGGACCGGGGGGGGAAGAGACCCAGTACTTC | CASGPGGEETQYF
. | TRBJ2-2 | TRBV15 | 16 | TRBD2 | TGTGCCACCAGCAGAGCAGGAGCGGGAGGCGCCGGGGAGCTGTTTTTT | CATSRAGAGGAGELFF
few | TRBJ1-4 | TRBV18 | 13 | . | TGTGCCAGCTCACAGGGGTTATCGGAAAAACTGTTTTTT | CASSQGLSEKLFF
. | TRBJ2-3 | TRBV18 | 16 | . | TGTGCCAGCTCACCTAGCGGCTCCGGAAGCACAGATACGCAGTATTTT | CASSPSGSGSTDTQYF
. | TRBJ1-4 | TRBV5-1 | 15 | TRBD1 | TGCGCCAGCAGCATTACAGGGGCCGGTAATGAAAAACTGTTTTTT | CASSITGAGNEKLFF
. | TRBJ2-3 | TRBV9 | 15 | . | TGTGCCAGCAGCGATGAGGGGGAGAGCACAGATACGCAGTATTTT | CASSDEGESTDTQYF
. | TRBJ2-1 | TRBV19 | 14 | TRBD1 | TGTGCCAGTAGCCCGGGACAGGGGTGGAATGAGCAGTTCTTC | CASSPGQGWNEQFF
. | TRBJ2-7 | TRBV5-1 | 17 | TRBD2 | TGCGCCAGCAGCCCGGGACTAGCGGGAGTGGGCTCCTACGAGCAGTACTTC | CASSPGLAGVGSYEQYF
. | TRBJ1-2 | TRBV30 | 15 | . | TGTGCCTGGAGTGTACGGGGCAGGGGTGGGTATGGCTACACCTTC | CAWSVRGRGGYGYTF
. | TRBJ1-5 | TRBV6-6 | 16 | . | TGTGCCAGCAGTTACAAAGGGGACTTCTCCAATCAGCCCCAGCATTTT | CASSYKGDFSNQPQHF
once | TRBJ2-7 | TRBV2 | 13 | TRBD1 | TGTGCCAGCACCTTCCGACAGGGCTACGAGCAGTACTTC | CASTFRQGYEQYF
. | TRBJ2-5 | TRBV7-9 | 16 | TRBD1 | TGTGCCAGCAGCCCACAACAGGGACAGGGGCAAGAGACCCAGTACTTC | CASSPQQGQGQETQYF
. | TRBJ2-2 | TRBV19 | 15 | . | TGTGCCAGTAGTATTGGGGTTGAGAACACCGGGGAGCTGTTTTTT | CASSIGVENTGELFF
. | TRBJ2-7 | TRBV6-1 | 15 | TRBD2 | TGTGCCAGCAGTGAAGCGGGACTAATCCCTCGGGAGCAGTACTTC | CASSEAGLIPREQYF
. | TRBJ1-2 | TRBV30 | 12 | . | TGTGCCTGGGGGACCCCCCCATCTGGCTACACCTTC | CAWGTPPSGYTF
once | TRBJ2-7 | TRBV5-1 | 13 | . | TGCGCCAGCAGCTTGATAGGCACCTCCGAGCAGTACTTC | CASSLIGTSEQYF